Each of the 12 T cell receptor beta chains below was sequenced from the same sample in a study of blood T cell repertoires in COVID-19. Produced via immunoSEQ multiplex PCR; TCRdb's table is partial and in-frame only. The sample consists of roughly 400,000 clones, about nine tenths of them appearing once. Source material: PBMCs or T cells enriched from blood (not recorded which). The source of these receptors is a woman aged 30 to 39 who had recovered from COVID-19.

This clone has a single count. CDR3 protein: CASSLRTGAHFYGYTF. In DNA, the CDR3 is TGTGCCAGCAGTTTACGGACAGGCGCCCATTTCTATGGCTACACCTTC. The chain recombines TRBV27 with TRBJ1-2; 7 bases fit TRBD1. This CDR3 is built from 16 residues. V lost 2 bases, J lost 4 bases, and 10 bases stayed unmatched. Germline V gene lookup returns CDR1 MNHEY and CDR2 SMNVEV (reference sequence).

The V gene is TRBV6-5, the J gene TRBJ1-1; TRBD1 matches at 9 bases. This CDR3 is built from 13 residues. Germline values: CDR1 MNHEY, CDR2 SVGAGI. Trimming cost V 4 bases and J 7 bases; bases outside gene matches: 4. The CDR3 DNA sequence: TGTGCCAGCAGTTCCGGGACAGGGCGTGAAGCTTTCTTT. Amino acid sequence: CASSSGTGREAFF.

The chain carries TRBV18 and TRBJ2-1, with TRBD1 identical over 9 bases. The V and J ends lost 2 bases and 8 bases, in that order; junction bases with no gene match: 7. The CDR3 sequence is 15 residues long. Germline values: CDR1 KGHSH, CDR2 LQKENI. CDR3 sequence (DNA): TGTGCCAGCTCACCATGGGACAGGGTCAGTTATGAGCAGTTCTTC. It encodes CASSPWDRVSYEQFF.

The chain carries TRBV19 and TRBJ1-5; D unresolved. V dropped 3 bases and J dropped 3 bases, with 6 bases sitting between them. CDR3 length equals 13 residues. Germline assignment: CDR1 LNHDA and CDR2 SQIVND (reference sequence). The CDR3 DNA reads as TGTGCCAGTAGTATCAGTAACAATCAGCCCCAGCATTTT. Amino acid sequence: CASSISNNQPQHF.

The chain carries TRBV29-1 and TRBJ2-7; no definite D call. CDR3 length equals 13 residues. CDR1 and CDR2 from the germline V gene are SQVTM and ANQGSEA. V lost 0 bases and J lost 1, with 7 bases in between. The CDR3 DNA sequence: TGCAGCGTTGAAGATTTGAGGTCCTACGAGCAGTACTTC. This sequence encodes CSVEDLRSYEQYF.

V gene TRBV7-9 combines with J gene TRBJ2-3; 8 bases agree with TRBD1. The V gene's germline CDR1 is SEHNR and CDR2 FQNEAQ (reference sequence). Trimming removed 8 bases from V and 3 bases from J; junction bases left unmatched: 10. This CDR3 region has 15 residues. The CDR3 protein is CASDPEGQGTDTQYF. As DNA, the CDR3 is TGTGCCAGCGATCCTGAAGGACAGGGAACAGATACGCAGTATTTT.

This clone was seen once. The chain uses TRBV27 and TRBJ2-5; 7 nucleotides agree with TRBD1. The junction had 8 bases not matched to a gene; V was cut back by 5 bases and J by 5 bases. This CDR3 comprises 14 residues. Germline CDR1 reads MNHEY; CDR2 reads SMNVEV (reference sequence). The CDR3 sequence: CASSPKQGLETQYF. The CDR3 DNA follows: TGTGCCAGCAGTCCGAAACAGGGGCTTGAGACCCAGTACTTC.

The chain's CDR3 is CASSHRGWSNSPLHF. CDR3 nucleotides: TGTGCCAGCAGCCACCGTGGATGGAGCAATTCACCCCTCCACTTT. The V call is TRBV3-1 (or the pseudogene TRBV3-2), the J call TRBJ1-6; D is undetermined. The V gene lost 3 bases and the J gene lost 7 bases, with 13 bases spanning the gap. This CDR3 region has 15 residues. Germline loops: CDR1 LGHDT, CDR2 YNNKEL (reference sequence).

The rearrangement uses TRBV20-1 and TRBJ2-3, with 9 positions matching TRBD2. Unmatched junction bases numbered 10, after V lost 5 bases and J lost 4 bases. Germline CDR1 DFQATT, CDR2 SNEGSKA (reference sequence). The CDR3 is 15 residues long. The CDR3 DNA is TGCAGTGCTGGTGGAGCGGGAGGTTGGCCAGATACGCAGTATTTT. The encoded protein is CSAGGAGGWPDTQYF.

This chain links TRBV28 with TRBJ1-2, with D maybe TRBD1 (6 bases). From germline, CDR1 is MDHEN and CDR2 SYDVKM. The CDR3 sequence is 13 residues long. V lost 10 bases and J lost 3, with 15 bases in between. Written as DNA, the CDR3 is TGTGCCACGGACCGGGACACCCACTATGGCTACACCTTC. Encoded protein: CATDRDTHYGYTF.

The chain uses TRBV6-5 and TRBJ1-2; 7 bases fit TRBD1. V was pared by 7 bases and J by 7 bases, with 9 bases of the junction left unmatched. Germline V lookup: CDR1 MNHEY, CDR2 SVGAGI. This CDR3 contains 13 residues. The CDR3 bases are TGTGCCAGCAAGAACCCAGGGGGAACTGGCTACACCTTC. This sequence encodes CASKNPGGTGYTF.

The genes are TRBV18 and TRBJ1-5; a weak D match, TRBD1 (6 bases). This CDR3 contains 14 residues. The germline V and J ends were trimmed by 4 bases and 4 bases, with 11 bases remaining between them. Germline V gives CDR1 KGHSH, CDR2 LQKENI. In nucleotides, the CDR3 is TGTGCCAGCTCACTCAACAGGGATAATCAGCCCCAGCATTTT. It codes for CASSLNRDNQPQHF.